The 24 T cell receptor beta chains listed next were all sequenced from one sample in a study of CD8+ T cells in alopecia areata. Investigators isolated RNA and reverse transcribed it into cDNA to act as the sequencing template. The data were produced by immunoSEQ multiplex PCR, yet TCRdb's version contains in-frame clones alone and is incomplete. In the table there are 200,000 or so clones, about 56% of which are singletons. Material for sequencing was CD8+ T cells sorted from blood. The source is a human donor in good health.

The gene calls are TRBV9 and TRBJ2-5, with D perhaps TRBD1 or TRBD2 (5 bases each). Germline loops: CDR1 SGDLS, CDR2 YYNGEE. This CDR3 spans 14 amino acids. Deletions cut 3 bases from V and 2 bases from J, with 11 bases between. DNA for the CDR3: TGTGCCAGCAGCGACGGGACGGCACAAGAGACCCAGTACTTC. Translation: CASSDGTAQETQYF.

This clone was seen a handful of times. The chain recombines TRBV7-9 with TRBJ1-2; TRBD1 might be the D (5 bases). The ends were cut back, 8 bases at V and 6 bases at J, with 13 bases in the middle. The germline V gene has CDR1 SEHNR and CDR2 FQNEAQ (reference sequence). The CDR3 length is 12 residues. CDR3 residues: CASGGQGHGYTF. The CDR3 nucleotides read TGTGCCAGCGGTGGGCAGGGCCATGGCTACACCTTC.

This chain joins TRBV11-2 and TRBJ2-1; D is unclear. Germline V gives CDR1 SGHAT, CDR2 FQNNGV. There are 11 residues in the CDR3. Trimming left V 4 bases short and J 10 bases short, with 8 bases between. DNA for the CDR3: TGTGCCAGCAGCTCCCCCAGGGAGCAGTTCTTC. Its translation: CASSSPREQFF.

V gene TRBV7-9 combines with J gene TRBJ1-5; 7 bases agree with TRBD1. V lost 1 base, J lost 2 bases, and 5 bases stayed unmatched. The germline V gene encodes CDR1 SEHNR and CDR2 FQNEAQ (reference sequence). The CDR3 consists of 16 residues. The CDR3 loop is CASSLESQGGNQPQHF. DNA for the CDR3: TGTGCCAGCAGCTTAGAGAGTCAGGGGGGCAATCAGCCCCAGCATTTT.

This clone has more than one count but fewer than ten. This chain joins TRBV4-1 and TRBJ2-2; D not resolved. Per the germline V gene, CDR1 is MGHRA and CDR2 is YSYEKL. This CDR3 region has 13 residues. The germline V and J ends were trimmed by 5 bases and 11 bases, with 15 bases remaining between them. CDR3 sequence reads: CASSSLGGIELFF. CDR3 nucleotides: TGCGCCAGCAGCTCTCTCGGTGGAATAGAGCTGTTTTTT.

This chain's CDR3 is CASSQGLGGREETQYF. Written as DNA, the CDR3 is TGTGCCAGCAGCCAAGGACTGGGGGGTCGGGAAGAGACCCAGTACTTC. V usage is TRBV14 and J usage is TRBJ2-5; tentative D call: TRBD2 (6 bases). The ends were cut back, 1 base at V and 3 bases at J, with 15 bases in the middle. Looked up from germline, CDR1 is SGHDN and CDR2 is FVKESK. This CDR3 spans 16 amino acids.

V usage is TRBV27 and J usage is TRBJ2-7; 10 bases fit TRBD1. Germline CDR1 reads MNHEY; CDR2 reads SMNVEV (reference sequence). The CDR3 runs to 13 residues. Trimming removed 7 bases from V and 6 bases from J; junction bases left unmatched: 6. Here the CDR3 reads CASTGTGVLEQYF. The DNA for the CDR3 is TGTGCCAGCACCGGGACAGGGGTTCTCGAGCAGTACTTC.

The V call is TRBV19, the J call TRBJ1-5, with 7 bases fitting TRBD1. This CDR3 has 17 amino acids. The germline CDR1 and CDR2 sequences are LNHDA and SQIVND (reference sequence). V gave up 1 base and J gave up 1 base; unmatched junction bases: 7. In DNA form, the CDR3 reads TGTGCCAGTAGTATAGGTGGCCGAGGGGGCAGCAATCAGCCCCAGCATTTT. It encodes CASSIGGRGGSNQPQHF.

This chain uses TRBV7-6 with TRBJ2-5, with 7 bases aligning to TRBD2. The CDR3 consists of 18 residues. Germline V lookup: CDR1 SGHVS, CDR2 FNYEAQ. Trimming took 4 bases from V and 0 from J; bases not matched to a gene: 14. CDR3 bases: TGTGCCAGCAGCTCCCACCCCCTGGCGGGGGTGGACCAAGAGACCCAGTACTTC. This translates into CASSSHPLAGVDQETQYF.

Note on this clone: An end of the junction differs from the germline gene, which may be a read error. CDR3 DNA: TGTGCCATCAGTGAAGGCACCTCCTCCGAGCAGTACTTC. It yields the protein CAISEGTSSEQYF. The rearrangement uses TRBV10-3 and TRBJ2-7; D is undetermined. The CDR3 totals 13 residues. Germline CDR1 and CDR2: ENHRY and SYGVKD.

The rearrangement joins TRBV18 to TRBJ2-5; D gene unclear. The CDR3 has 14 residues. V lost 5 bases and J 1 base, leaving 11 bases between the germline ends. Germline lookup yields CDR1 KGHSH and CDR2 LQKENI. The CDR3: CASSGETAQETQYF. In nucleotides, the CDR3 is TGTGCCAGCTCAGGTGAAACAGCCCAAGAGACCCAGTACTTC.

The CDR3 region is CASRTRETQYF. The CDR3 bases are TGTGCCAGCAGGACCAGGGAGACCCAGTACTTC. The V and J genes are TRBV11-2 and TRBJ2-5; D uncertain. From germline, CDR1 is SGHAT and CDR2 FQNNGV. This CDR3 is built from 11 residues. Trimming removed 6 bases from V and 5 bases from J, with 7 bases in between.

CDR3: CASSYSTKYGYTF. The CDR3 DNA reads as TGTGCCAGCAGTTACTCAACCAAATATGGCTACACCTTC. The gene calls are TRBV6-5 and TRBJ1-2; D is uncertain. CDR1 MNHEY and CDR2 SVGAGI come from the germline V gene. Trimming pared 0 bases from V and 5 bases from J, leaving 7 bases between. The CDR3 runs to 13 residues.

The chain carries TRBV7-9 and TRBJ1-6, with a weak D call TRBD1 (5 bases). V shed 5 bases and J shed 7 bases, with 21 bases lying between them. This CDR3 has 17 residues. Germline CDR1 SEHNR, CDR2 FQNEAQ (reference sequence). The CDR3 DNA reads TGTGCCAGCAGCCCTGGGGCTCGGGGCGCTTCGAATTCACCCCTCCACTTT. It translates to CASSPGARGASNSPLHF.

This clone has a handful of counts. The chain is built from TRBV30 and TRBJ1-2, with TRBD1 identical over 9 bases. Germline CDR1 and CDR2: GTSNPN and SVGIG (reference sequence). The CDR3 consists of 14 residues. V trimming: 3 bases; J trimming: 14 bases; junction bases outside the gene matches: 16. The CDR3 nucleotides read TGTGCCTGGAGCCTCCCGGGACAGGGTCCCTCAACTACCTTC. This sequence encodes CAWSLPGQGPSTTF.

V usage is TRBV2 and J usage is TRBJ2-5; D is perhaps TRBD1 or TRBD2 (5 bases each). Between the trimmed V and J ends, which lost 7 bases and 4 bases, there was a span of 16 bases. The CDR3 has 14 residues. Germline CDR1 reads SNHLY; CDR2 reads FYNNEI. Written as DNA, the CDR3 is TGTGCCAGCATGGGGGAAGGATGGGGAGAGACCCAGTACTTC. Translated: CASMGEGWGETQYF.

This chain links TRBV2 with TRBJ1-2; D unresolved. CDR1 is SNHLY and CDR2 is FYNNEI in the germline V gene. The V and J ends lost 11 bases and 4 bases respectively, with 8 bases between them. The CDR3 extends over 10 amino acids. DNA for the CDR3: TGTGCCGCCGGCCTCTATGGCTACACCTTC. Translating it yields CAAGLYGYTF. The entire variable domain, with the rest obtained from reference TRBV2 and TRBJ1-2, is as follows: EPEVTQTPSHQVTQMGQEVILRCVPISNHLYFYWYRQILGQKVEFLVSFYNNEISEKSEIFDDQFSVERPDGSNFTLKIRSTKLEDSAMYFCAAGLYGYTFGSGTRLTVV.

V is TRBV4-1 and J is TRBJ1-1; no definite D call. This CDR3 spans 15 amino acids. Germline V gives CDR1 MGHRA, CDR2 YSYEKL. V dropped 4 bases and J dropped 0 bases, with 12 bases sitting between them. The CDR3 protein is CASSPSSAMNTEAFF. The CDR3 DNA sequence: TGCGCCAGCAGCCCGAGTTCAGCCATGAACACTGAAGCTTTCTTT.

Comments on this clone: Other DNA sequences of this sample code for an identical CDR3. The chain has TRBV6-5 and TRBJ1-4; D possibly corresponds to TRBD1 (5 bases). V was trimmed by 0 bases and J by 7 bases, leaving 9 bases between them. The CDR3 contains 14 residues. Germline CDR1 MNHEY, CDR2 SVGAGI. As DNA, the CDR3 is TGTGCCAGCAGTTACTCGCAGGGAAGTGAAAAACTGTTTTTT. Protein sequence: CASSYSQGSEKLFF.

V is TRBV4-1 and J is TRBJ2-3; a possible D gene is TRBD2 (6 bases). This CDR3 is 15 amino acids long. The V end lost 1 base, the J end lost 4 bases, and 12 bases lay between the germline ends. CDR1 is MGHRA, CDR2 YSYEKL, per germline. The CDR3 DNA reads TGCGCCAGCAGCCAAGGAGGAGGGTTAGCAGATACGCAGTATTTT. Its protein is CASSQGGGLADTQYF.

Here the CDR3 reads CSVEDLTLPRDQSLQGRLADTQYF. The CDR3 DNA reads as TGCAGCGTTGAAGATCTCACCCTACCCCGAGACCAGTCTTTGCAGGGAAGGTTGGCGGATACGCAGTATTTT. The chain combines TRBV29-1 with TRBJ2-3; a possible D gene is TRBD1 (5 bases). V was clipped by 0 bases and J by 6 bases, with 43 bases between them. Germline V CDR1 and CDR2: SQVTM, ANQGSEA. The CDR3 is 24 residues long.

The V gene is TRBV9, the J gene TRBJ2-7, with a tentative D call TRBD2 (5 bases). The V and J ends lost 0 bases and 2 bases respectively, with 9 bases between them. The CDR3 length is 14 residues. Per the germline V gene, CDR1 is SGDLS and CDR2 is YYNGEE. The CDR3 DNA follows: TGTGCCAGCAGCGTAGCGGCGGGTACCTACGAGCAGTACTTC. Translation: CASSVAAGTYEQYF. Using reference TRBV9 and TRBJ2-7 for the parts outside the CDR3, the full variable domain is DSGVTQTPKHLITATGQRVTLRCSPRSGDLSVYWYQQSLDQGLQFLIQYYNGEERAKGNILERFSAQQFPDLHSELNLSSLELGDSALYFCASSVAAGTYEQYFGPGTRLTVT.

The rearrangement joins TRBV30 to TRBJ1-2; a possible D gene is TRBD1 (6 bases). Germline V gives CDR1 GTSNPN, CDR2 SVGIG (reference sequence). V was cut by 4 bases and J by 8 bases, with 14 bases left in between. This CDR3 is built from 12 residues. CDR3 in DNA: TGTGCCTGGACAGGGGAAGCGGAGGGCTACACCTTC. Its protein product is CAWTGEAEGYTF.

The rearrangement links TRBV7-2 to TRBJ2-3; 7 bases map to TRBD2. The CDR3 length is 15 residues. V dropped 8 bases and J dropped 1; count of bases not matched to a gene: 9. Germline V lookup: CDR1 SGHTA, CDR2 FQGNSA. This CDR3 reads CASGRAGARTDTQYF. For the CDR3, the DNA is TGTGCCAGCGGGAGGGCGGGTGCCCGCACAGATACGCAGTATTTT.